The 30 T cell receptor beta chains below all came from one sample that was sequenced in a study of T-cell reconstitution after alpha-beta-depleted transplantation in children (dated by TCRdb to 2015 to 2016). Libraries were built with PCR. TCRdb shows the sequencer as Illumina HiSeq 2500. TCR library preparation used molecular barcoding, with unique molecular identifiers applied to normalize quantification of the TCRbeta repertoire. The public sequencing data were trimmed at Q25 with fastp and processed into clonotypes with MiXCR by TCRdb, which kept only in-frame beta chains. Each entry is one CDR3 protein sequence, shown with its most common DNA and genes. This sample is represented by more than 200,000 distinct CDR3 sequences; 9.7% of them were singletons. The ten biggest clones cover approximately 4.7% of the sample. The specimen comprised PBMCs from the stem cell graft donor, sampled from the stem cell graft. Source of these receptors: a human donor who donated a stem cell graft to a child with SCID.

This clonotype was counted ten times or more. The chain recombines TRBV20-1 with TRBJ1-4; 9 bases map to TRBD1. Germline V gene lookup returns CDR1 DFQATT and CDR2 SNEGSKA (reference sequence). V was clipped by 2 bases and J by 8 bases; unmatched bases: 12. CDR3 size: 16 residues. The CDR3 DNA reads as TGCAGTGCTAGACCTCGTTACAGGGGGCAGAGGGAAAAACTGTTTTTT. This encodes CSARPRYRGQREKLFF.

The V call is TRBV6-5, the J call TRBJ1-1, with 8 bases matching TRBD1. V was clipped by 4 bases and J by 0 bases; unmatched bases: 7. The CDR3 loop spans 16 amino acids. Germline V lookup: CDR1 MNHEY, CDR2 SVGAGI. The CDR3 loop reads CASSSTNRGVNTEAFF. In DNA, the CDR3 is TGTGCCAGCAGTTCCACCAACAGGGGGGTGAACACTGAAGCTTTCTTT.

This chain uses TRBV5-1 with TRBJ2-7; either TRBD1 or TRBD2 may supply D (6 bases each). The CDR3 runs 15 residues. Germline V CDR1 and CDR2: SGHRS, YFSETQ. Between the trimmed V and J ends, which lost 0 bases and 2 bases, there was a span of 12 bases. CDR3: CASSLAGGHTYEQYF. The DNA for the CDR3 is TGCGCCAGCAGCTTGGCCGGGGGCCATACCTACGAGCAGTACTTC.

This clonotype was recorded many times. The chain has TRBV15 and TRBJ2-7; tentatively, D is TRBD1 or TRBD2 (5 bases each). This CDR3 has 15 amino acids. CDR1 and CDR2 (germline): LNHNV, YYDKDF (reference sequence). V lost 0 bases and J lost 0, with 9 bases in between. CDR3 in DNA: TGTGCCACCAGCAGAGATGGGACGAGCTCCTACGAGCAGTACTTC. Residues: CATSRDGTSSYEQYF.

This clonotype was seen many times. This chain links TRBV5-1 with TRBJ2-3; D might be TRBD2 (6 bases). V was clipped by 0 bases and J by 4 bases, with 9 bases between them. The CDR3 extends over 14 amino acids. Germline assignment: CDR1 SGHRS and CDR2 YFSETQ. The CDR3 sequence is CASSLAPGADTQYF. The CDR3, as DNA: TGCGCCAGCAGCTTGGCACCGGGAGCAGATACGCAGTATTTT.

As regards this clonotype: It may be a read error: a sequence one base away is much more abundant. V and J are TRBV7-2 and TRBJ2-7, with 9 bases identical to TRBD2. Per the germline V gene, CDR1 is SGHTA and CDR2 is FQGNSA. V was pared by 3 bases and J by 6 bases, with 6 bases of the junction left unmatched. The CDR3 contains 14 residues. CDR3 loop: CASSFPGLACEQYF. For the CDR3, the DNA is TGTGCCAGCAGCTTCCCGGGACTAGCTTGCGAGCAGTACTTC.

This clonotype was seen repeatedly, ten times or more. V gene TRBV20-1 combines with J gene TRBJ1-5, with 7 bases identical to TRBD1. Germline V gives CDR1 DFQATT, CDR2 SNEGSKA (reference sequence). V dropped 5 bases and J dropped 2; count of bases not matched to a gene: 12. CDR3 length: 16 residues. CDR3 protein: CSASGHRGWGNQPQHF. CDR3 nucleotides: TGCAGTGCTTCGGGTCACAGGGGCTGGGGCAATCAGCCCCAGCATTTT.

This clonotype was seen at least ten times. The chain employs TRBV5-1 and TRBJ1-3; D is ambiguous. V lost 1 base and J lost 0, with 11 bases in between. The CDR3 is 16 amino acids. Germline V CDR1 and CDR2: SGHRS, YFSETQ. CDR3 protein: CASSLTAGISGNTIYF. CDR3 nucleotides: TGCGCCAGCAGCTTGACCGCGGGGATCTCTGGAAACACCATATATTTT.

This clonotype was picked up many times. The chain employs TRBV20-1 and TRBJ2-1; D not certain. CDR3 length equals 14 residues. Germline assignment: CDR1 DFQATT and CDR2 SNEGSKA (reference sequence). V lost 7 bases to trimming and J lost 6 bases, with 19 bases between them. The CDR3 region is CSVPRASKGNEQFF. CDR3 nucleotide sequence: TGCAGTGTCCCCCGGGCATCTAAGGGCAATGAGCAGTTCTTC.

This clonotype came up many times. CDR3 sequence: CASSLGGTYEQFF. For the CDR3, the DNA is TGCGCCAGCAGCTTGGGCGGGACTTATGAGCAGTTCTTC. The chain has TRBV5-1 and TRBJ2-1; a weak D match, TRBD2 (6 bases). CDR3 length: 13 amino acids. Germline CDR1 and CDR2: SGHRS and YFSETQ. V lost 0 bases and J 8 bases, leaving 9 bases between the germline ends.

The chain combines TRBV19 with TRBJ2-1; 8 positions agree with TRBD1. Losses at the gene ends were 6 bases for V and 6 bases for J; bases not matched to a gene: 4. The CDR3 consists of 13 residues. Germline V gene data show CDR1 as LNHDA and CDR2 as SQIVND (reference sequence). CDR3 residues: CASRTGQVNEQFF. CDR3 nucleotide sequence: TGTGCCAGTAGGACGGGACAGGTCAATGAGCAGTTCTTC.

This clonotype has a handful of counts. J is TRBJ2-5 and V is TRBV7-9; either TRBD1 or TRBD2 may supply D (5 bases each). This CDR3 contains 15 residues. Trimming stripped 4 bases from V and 3 bases from J, with 15 bases between. CDR1 SEHNR and CDR2 FQNEAQ come from the germline V gene (reference sequence). CDR3 sequence reads: CASSSGRLIEETQYF. The CDR3 bases are TGTGCCAGCAGCTCGGGACGGCTCATTGAAGAGACCCAGTACTTC.

This clonotype was counted many times. The chain has TRBV5-1 and TRBJ1-1; 7 nucleotides match TRBD1. This CDR3 has 13 residues. CDR1 and CDR2 (germline): SGHRS, YFSETQ. With 5 bases clipped from V and 1 base from J, the junction kept 2 bases outside the gene matches. The CDR3 protein is CASSEGANTEAFF. The DNA for the CDR3 is TGCGCCAGCAGTGAGGGGGCGAACACTGAAGCTTTCTTT.

To note about this clonotype: This may be a read error: a much more frequent sequence differs by one nucleotide. The gene calls are TRBV7-8 and TRBJ2-1; D might be TRBD1 or TRBD2, each matching 6 bases. CDR1 is SGHVS and CDR2 is FQNEAQ in the germline V gene. The CDR3 runs 17 residues. CDR3 residues: CPSSLESRGPSSNEQFF. CDR3 nucleotides: TGTCCCAGCAGCTTAGAATCTCGGGGGCCATCCTCCAATGAGCAGTTCTTC.

This clonotype was detected ten times or more. The chain links TRBV20-1 to TRBJ1-1, with D perhaps TRBD1 (5 bases). Germline CDR1 and CDR2: DFQATT and SNEGSKA (reference sequence). V dropped 0 bases and J dropped 4 bases, with 15 bases sitting between them. CDR3 length equals 15 residues. The chain's CDR3 is CSARDPGARGTEAFF. CDR3 sequence (DNA): TGCAGTGCTAGAGATCCCGGGGCACGGGGCACTGAAGCTTTCTTT.

The gene calls are TRBV18 and TRBJ1-5; possibly TRBD1 for D (6 bases). The V gene's germline CDR1 is KGHSH and CDR2 LQKENI. There are 14 residues in the CDR3. V lost 6 bases, J lost 7 bases, and 16 bases lay in between. This chain's CDR3 is CASSKRTDIQPQHF. The CDR3 region has the DNA TGTGCCAGCTCCAAAAGGACAGACATACAGCCCCAGCATTTT.

This clonotype has at least ten counts. The chain links TRBV5-1 to TRBJ2-3; 7 nucleotides agree with TRBD1. The trim removed 4 bases at V and 1 base at J, leaving 9 bases unmatched. Germline CDR1 SGHRS, CDR2 YFSETQ. There are 16 residues in the CDR3. This CDR3 is CASSHQTGFRTDTQYF. CDR3 DNA sequence: TGCGCCAGCAGCCACCAGACAGGGTTTCGCACAGATACGCAGTATTTT.

This clonotype showed up many times. The chain carries TRBV4-2 and TRBJ2-7; D is ambiguous. The V end was cut by 11 bases, the J end by 1 base, with 6 bases between. Germline V gene sequence: CDR1 LGHNA, CDR2 YNFKEQ. CDR3 length: 10 residues. The CDR3 region has the DNA TGTGCCGGCATATCCTACGAGCAGTACTTC. The encoded protein is CAGISYEQYF.

In this sample, this clonotype turned up many times. The chain carries TRBV20-1 and TRBJ2-3, with D perhaps matching TRBD2 (5 bases). Trimming took off 3 bases at V and 0 bases at J, with 7 bases between the two ends. This CDR3 region has 13 residues. Germline CDR1 DFQATT, CDR2 SNEGSKA (reference sequence). The CDR3, as DNA: TGCAGTGCTAGTGGCGGGAGCACAGATACGCAGTATTTT. Its protein is CSASGGSTDTQYF.

In this sample, this clonotype turned up many times. This chain connects TRBV7-2 to TRBJ2-2; D might be TRBD1 or TRBD2, each matching 5 bases. The CDR3 is 17 residues long. The V and J ends lost 7 bases and 2 bases respectively, with 20 bases between them. Looked up from germline, CDR1 is SGHTA and CDR2 is FQGNSA. CDR3 nucleotides: TGTGCCAGCAAAACCACGGGACGGACCATAAACACCGGGGAGCTGTTTTTT. Its translation: CASKTTGRTINTGELFF.

Many counts were recorded for this clonotype. V usage is TRBV9 and J usage is TRBJ2-1, with 12 bases matching TRBD2. CDR3 length equals 16 residues. With V trimmed by 0 bases and J by 8 bases, 6 bases remained unmatched. In germline, CDR1 is SGDLS, CDR2 YYNGEE. In DNA form, the CDR3 reads TGTGCCAGCAGCGTAGGGGCTAGCGGGGGGGTCGATGAGCAGTTCTTC. The encoded protein is CASSVGASGGVDEQFF.

This clonotype occurred once. The rearrangement uses TRBV5-6 and TRBJ1-1, with D hard to call. CDR1 and CDR2 (germline): SGHDT, YYEEEE. The CDR3 spans 16 residues. V lost 1 base and J lost 3, with 16 bases in between. CDR3 in DNA: TGTGCCAGCAGCTTGTTAGTGGGGAGCGTCGACACTGAAGCTTTCTTT. Its protein is CASSLLVGSVDTEAFF.

This clonotype was counted ten times or more. The CDR3 sequence is CASSYSPGGVYNEQFF. For the CDR3, the DNA is TGTGCCAGCAGTTACTCTCCGGGGGGGGTCTACAATGAGCAGTTCTTC. The chain combines TRBV6-2 or TRBV6-3 with TRBJ2-1; the match to TRBD2 covers 8 bases. Germline CDR1 MNHEY, CDR2 SVGEGT. Trimming cost V 0 bases and J 3 bases; bases outside gene matches: 4. The CDR3 has 16 amino acids.

This clonotype was found a few times. The chain combines TRBV12-3 or TRBV12-4 with TRBJ1-5; the D gene is possibly TRBD1 (5 bases). Deletions cut 4 bases from V and 0 bases from J, with 7 bases between. This CDR3 is built from 14 residues. Written as DNA, the CDR3 is TGTGCCAGCAGTTCAGGGTATAGCAATCAGCCCCAGCATTTT. Its translation: CASSSGYSNQPQHF.

This clonotype was seen at least ten times. The chain has TRBV20-1 and TRBJ2-7; no firm D call. This CDR3 spans 12 amino acids. V lost 8 bases to trimming and J lost 0 bases, with 11 bases between them. The V gene's germline CDR1 is DFQATT and CDR2 SNEGSKA (reference sequence). The CDR3: CSPYQFSYEQYF. As DNA, the CDR3 is TGCAGTCCCTATCAGTTCTCCTACGAGCAGTACTTC.

This clonotype was observed at least ten times. The rearrangement links TRBV9 to TRBJ1-2; no definite D call. The length of the CDR3 is 14 residues. Trimming removed 3 bases at V and 4 bases at J, with 13 bases between. The germline CDR1 and CDR2 sequences are SGDLS and YYNGEE. The CDR3 DNA is TGTGCCAGCAGCGCGACGGAGCCCCCCTATGGCTACACCTTC. Protein product: CASSATEPPYGYTF.

This clonotype was seen ten or more times. The rearrangement links TRBV9 to TRBJ2-3; D not certain. From germline, CDR1 is SGDLS and CDR2 YYNGEE. The length of the CDR3 is 12 residues. Trimming took off 3 bases at V and 5 bases at J, with 7 bases between the two ends. The CDR3 region is CASSGQLDTQYF. The CDR3 nucleotides read TGTGCCAGCAGCGGGCAACTAGATACGCAGTATTTT.

This clonotype was seen at least ten times. The chain combines TRBV3-1 with TRBJ2-2; D remains ambiguous. V shed 1 base and J shed 6 bases, with 12 bases lying between them. The CDR3 spans 15 residues. Looked up from germline, CDR1 is LGHDT and CDR2 is YNNKEL (reference sequence). The CDR3 sequence is CASSQGNLAAGELFF. In nucleotides, the CDR3 is TGTGCCAGCAGCCAAGGGAACTTGGCGGCCGGGGAGCTGTTTTTT.

This clonotype occurred many times. The rearrangement uses TRBV4-2 and TRBJ2-1; 11 nucleotides agree with TRBD2. The CDR3 has 15 amino acids. Germline CDR1 and CDR2: LGHNA and YNFKEQ. The V segment lost 0 bases and the J segment 6 bases; nucleotides outside the gene matches: 1. The CDR3 nucleotides read TGTGCCAGCAGCCAAGATAGCGGGGGGGCCAATGAGCAGTTCTTC. Protein: CASSQDSGGANEQFF.

This clonotype has at least ten counts. V is TRBV12-3 or TRBV12-4 and J is TRBJ1-6; D remains ambiguous. The CDR3 length is 14 residues. V was cut by 7 bases and J by 10 bases, with 17 bases left in between. CDR3 sequence: CASTKEGISSPLHF. The CDR3 coding sequence is TGTGCCAGCACCAAGGAGGGAATAAGCTCACCCCTCCACTTT.